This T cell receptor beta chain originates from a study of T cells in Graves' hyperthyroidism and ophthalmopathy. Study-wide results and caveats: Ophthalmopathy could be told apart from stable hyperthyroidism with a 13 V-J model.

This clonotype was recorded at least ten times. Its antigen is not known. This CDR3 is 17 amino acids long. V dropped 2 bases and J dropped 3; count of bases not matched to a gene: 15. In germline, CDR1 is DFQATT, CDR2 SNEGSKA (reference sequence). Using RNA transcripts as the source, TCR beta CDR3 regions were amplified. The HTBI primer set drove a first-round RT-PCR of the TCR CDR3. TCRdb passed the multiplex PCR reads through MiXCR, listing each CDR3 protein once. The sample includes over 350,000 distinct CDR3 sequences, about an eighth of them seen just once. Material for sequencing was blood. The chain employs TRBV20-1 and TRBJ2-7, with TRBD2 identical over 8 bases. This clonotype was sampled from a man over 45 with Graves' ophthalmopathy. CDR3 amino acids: CSARSIAGSAGIYEQYF. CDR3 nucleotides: TGCAGTGCTAGATCAATAGCGGGATCGGCTGGCATCTACGAGCAGTACTTC.